This TCR beta chain was identified in a study of cytomegalovirus exposure and HLA in healthy donors. The germline V gene has CDR1 MNHEY and CDR2 SVGAGI. CDR3 length equals 16 residues. V trimming: 4 bases; J trimming: 4 bases; junction bases outside the gene matches: 11. Primers: 60 Vbeta forward and 13 Jbeta reverse. The table came from immunoSEQ multiplex PCR; TCRdb's copy has only in-frame clones and leaves some out. The profile shows around 180,000 clones, roughly four fifths of them singletons. The clonotype originates from a woman in her late teens or twenties in good health and CMV-seropositive. Sequencing was performed on PBMCs. The chain combines TRBV6-5 with TRBJ1-1; 8 positions agree with TRBD1. The CDR3 bases are TGTGCCAGCAGTTCTAATTCCGGGACAGGTGGCACTGAAGCTTTCTTT. This sequence encodes CASSSNSGTGGTEAFF.